The 5 T cell receptor delta chains listed next were all sequenced from one sample in a study of gamma-delta chains in newborns, infants, children. TCRdb reanalysed the reads with CATT. This sample has 6,500 to 8,500 delta-chain clones, with about 11% found just once. Material for sequencing was blood. The receptors originated from a child who was a newborn, infant or young child, either healthy, febrile or measles-vaccinated (not recorded which).

The chain has TRDV2 and TRDJ1; 13 bases line up with TRDD3. The germline gives CDR1 GEAIGNYY, CDR2 EKD. Trimming removed 4 bases from V and 1 base from J; junction bases left unmatched: 8. This CDR3 has 17 residues. The CDR3 bases are TGTGCCTGTGATGTACTGGGGGATACGCGGGGCACCGATAAACTCATCTTT. Encoded protein: CACDVLGDTRGTDKLIF.

This clone occurred a few times. The rearrangement joins TRDV2 to TRDJ1, with 7 bases that match TRDD3. In germline, CDR1 is GEAIGNYY, CDR2 EKD. Trimming took 3 bases from V and 1 from J; bases not matched to a gene: 22. The CDR3 loop spans 20 amino acids. The CDR3 region has the DNA TGTGCCTGTGACGGGGTCGGGGGATCCGGGGGCTTCCGAGGCACCGATAAACTCATCTTT. Its protein product is CACDGVGGSGGFRGTDKLIF.

On this clone itself: This sample includes further DNA sequences coding for the same CDR3. The chain combines TRDV2 with TRDJ1, with 8 bases identical to TRDD3. The CDR3 contains 15 residues. With V trimmed by 7 bases and J by 5 bases, 14 bases remained unmatched. Per germline, CDR1 GEAIGNYY and CDR2 EKD. The CDR3 nucleotides are TGTGCCTGCGACGCCGTGGGGATACCGGGGGATAAACTCATCTTT. This translates into CACDAVGIPGDKLIF.

This clone was detected only a few times. This chain connects TRDV2 to TRDJ4; TRDD3 aligns across 11 bases. The CDR3 sequence is 19 residues long. J lost 0 bases, V lost 0 bases, and 14 bases had no gene match. Germline CDR1 and CDR2: GEAIGNYY and EKD. The chain's CDR3 is CACDTGGLLGDTLARPLIF. CDR3 coding DNA: TGTGCCTGTGACACCGGGGGACTCCTGGGGGATACCCTGGCCAGACCCCTGATCTTT.

The chain employs TRDV2 and TRDJ3; 7 positions agree with TRDD3. The CDR3 spans 18 residues. Germline CDR1 and CDR2: GEAIGNYY and EKD. Trimming took 1 base from V and 0 from J; bases not matched to a gene: 5. The DNA of the CDR3 is TGTGCCTGTGACACGGGATACCAGAGCTCCTGGGACACCCGACAGATGTTTTTC. This sequence encodes CACDTGYQSSWDTRQMFF.